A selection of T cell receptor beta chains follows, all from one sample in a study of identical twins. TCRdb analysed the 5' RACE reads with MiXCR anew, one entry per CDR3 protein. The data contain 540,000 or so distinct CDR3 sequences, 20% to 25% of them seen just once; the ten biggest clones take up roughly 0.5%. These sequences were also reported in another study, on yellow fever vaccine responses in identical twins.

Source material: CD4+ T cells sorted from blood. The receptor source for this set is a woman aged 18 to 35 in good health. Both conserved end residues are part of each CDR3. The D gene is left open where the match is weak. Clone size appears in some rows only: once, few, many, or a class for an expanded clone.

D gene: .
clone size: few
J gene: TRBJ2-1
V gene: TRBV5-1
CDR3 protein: CASSLGSVYNEQFF
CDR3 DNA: TGCGCCAGCAGCTTGGGCTCAGTATACAATGAGCAGTTCTTC

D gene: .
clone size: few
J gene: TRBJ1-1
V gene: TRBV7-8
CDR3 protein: CASSLDGTLAFF
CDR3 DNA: TGTGCCAGCAGCTTAGACGGGACCCTCGCTTTCTTT

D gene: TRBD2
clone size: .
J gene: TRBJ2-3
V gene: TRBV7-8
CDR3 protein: CASSSGTSGSRDTQYF
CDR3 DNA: TGTGCCAGCAGCTCCGGGACTAGCGGGAGTAGAGATACGCAGTATTTT

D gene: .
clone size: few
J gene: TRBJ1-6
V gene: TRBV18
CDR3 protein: CASSPSEAGANSPLHF
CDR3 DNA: TGTGCCAGCTCACCCTCGGAGGCAGGGGCTAATTCACCCCTCCACTTT

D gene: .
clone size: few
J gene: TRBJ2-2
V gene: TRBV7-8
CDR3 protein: CASSQNRGGTGELFF
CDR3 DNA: TGTGCCAGCAGCCAGAACAGGGGGGGCACCGGGGAGCTGTTTTTT

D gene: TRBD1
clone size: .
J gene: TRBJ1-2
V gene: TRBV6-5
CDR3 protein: CASSYSGTGTYGYTF
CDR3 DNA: TGTGCCAGCAGTTACTCTGGGACAGGGACCTATGGCTACACCTTC

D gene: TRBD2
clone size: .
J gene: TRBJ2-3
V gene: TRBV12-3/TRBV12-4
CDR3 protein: CASSPGTSGSRADTQYF
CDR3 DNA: TGTGCCAGCAGTCCCGGGACTAGCGGGAGTAGGGCGGATACGCAGTATTTT

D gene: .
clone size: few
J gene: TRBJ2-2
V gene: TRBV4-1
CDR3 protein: CASSQDLLGTGELFF
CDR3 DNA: TGCGCCAGCAGCCAAGATCTCCTTGGCACCGGGGAGCTGTTTTTT

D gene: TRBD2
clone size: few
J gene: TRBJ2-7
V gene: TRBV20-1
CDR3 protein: CSALAGVTPSYEQYF
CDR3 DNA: TGCAGTGCCTTAGCGGGAGTGACCCCCTCCTACGAGCAGTACTTC

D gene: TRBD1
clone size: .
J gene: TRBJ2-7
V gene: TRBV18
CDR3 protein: CASSPGTGTASYEQYF
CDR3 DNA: TGTGCCAGCTCGCCCGGTACCGGGACAGCTTCCTACGAGCAGTACTTC